A single sample is the source of the 11 T cell receptor beta chains below, sequenced in a study of T cells in Graves' hyperthyroidism and ophthalmopathy. The investigators amplified TCR beta CDR3 regions from RNA transcripts. Researchers ran a first-round RT-PCR on the TCR CDR3 using the HTBI primer set. One entry per CDR3 protein, called by TCRdb with MiXCR from the multiplex PCR reads. The data show about 98,000 distinct CDR3 sequences, about 37% seen once. Sample: peripheral blood or thyroid tissue (not recorded which). Receptors were obtained from a woman aged 30 to 39 with Graves' hyperthyroidism.

This clonotype was recorded many times. The V and J genes are TRBV20-1 and TRBJ2-5; D perhaps matches TRBD1 (5 bases). The CDR3 is 13 amino acids. In germline, CDR1 is DFQATT, CDR2 SNEGSKA (reference sequence). V lost 1 base and J lost 5, with 11 bases in between. CDR3 region: CSARVGAGETQYF. The CDR3 nucleotides are TGCAGTGCTAGAGTAGGGGCCGGGGAGACCCAGTACTTC.

This clonotype was recorded many times. V usage is TRBV6-1 and J usage is TRBJ1-1; 7 bases match TRBD1. Trimming cost V 0 bases and J 10 bases; bases outside gene matches: 11. The CDR3 sequence is 15 residues long. The germline V gene has CDR1 MNHNS and CDR2 SASEGT. The CDR3: CASSEAQGDSGLAFF. As DNA, the CDR3 is TGTGCCAGCAGTGAAGCGCAAGGGGACAGCGGGCTAGCTTTCTTT.

The DNA for the CDR3 is TGTGCCATCAGTGAGGAGGGGACGGGTAATGAAAAACTGTTTTTT. This encodes CAISEEGTGNEKLFF. The chain uses TRBV10-3 and TRBJ1-4; possibly TRBD1 for D (5 bases). Germline V gene data show CDR1 as ENHRY and CDR2 as SYGVKD. There are 15 residues in the CDR3. V dropped 2 bases and J dropped 4 bases, with 11 bases sitting between them.

In this sample, this clonotype turned up many times. V and J are TRBV7-9 and TRBJ1-4; perhaps TRBD1 as D (6 bases). The CDR3 contains 17 residues. Looked up from germline, CDR1 is SEHNR and CDR2 is FQNEAQ (reference sequence). With 5 bases removed from V and 8 bases from J, the gap between germline ends came to 24 bases. CDR3 nucleotides: TGTGCCAGCAGCACCGAGGGGGGATACGGTTTTCAGGAAAAACTGTTTTTT. It encodes CASSTEGGYGFQEKLFF.

This clonotype was detected only a few times. The rearrangement links TRBV11-2 to TRBJ1-2; TRBD1 aligns across 8 bases. The CDR3 covers 13 residues. V shed 5 bases, J shed 8 bases, and the junction held 7 bases outside the gene matches. Germline lookup yields CDR1 SGHAT and CDR2 FQNNGV. CDR3 sequence reads: CASSRTGGSGYTF. CDR3 DNA sequence: TGTGCCAGCAGCCGTACAGGGGGAAGCGGCTACACCTTC.

V is TRBV7-9 and J is TRBJ1-6; TRBD1 aligns across 7 bases. CDR1 is SEHNR and CDR2 is FQNEAQ in the germline V gene (reference sequence). CDR3 length: 16 amino acids. Trimming removed 5 bases from V and 6 bases from J; junction bases left unmatched: 10. DNA for the CDR3: TGTGCCAGCAGCCCCCCCCCGGGACAGATTAATTCACCCCTCCACTTT. This sequence encodes CASSPPPGQINSPLHF. The variable domain in full, with the rest retrieved from reference TRBV7-9 and TRBJ1-6, is DTGVSQNPRHKITKRGQNVTFRCDPISEHNRLYWYRQTLGQGPEFLTYFQNEAQLEKSRLLSDRFSAERPKGSFSTLEIQRTEQGDSAMYLCASSPPPGQINSPLHFGNGTRLTVT.

This clonotype was seen ten or more times. This rearrangement joins TRBV7-2 to TRBJ2-7; D call uncertain. The V end was cut by 1 base, the J end by 2 bases, with 15 bases between. The CDR3 consists of 16 residues. Germline loops: CDR1 SGHTA, CDR2 FQGNSA. As DNA, the CDR3 is TGTGCCAGCAGCTTAGATCGGCCAGTTATCCCCTACGAGCAGTACTTC. This translates into CASSLDRPVIPYEQYF.

The rearrangement links TRBV7-9 to TRBJ2-5; 9 bases agree with TRBD1. In germline, CDR1 is SEHNR, CDR2 FQNEAQ (reference sequence). Germline trimming cut 4 bases from V and 10 bases from J; bases unmatched to any gene: 1. The CDR3 runs to 11 residues. The CDR3 coding sequence is TGTGCCAGCAGCTCGGGACAGGGCCAGTACTTC. Translating gives CASSSGQGQYF.

In its sample, this clonotype was seen many times. The rearrangement joins TRBV2 to TRBJ2-7; no firm D call. Germline V lookup: CDR1 SNHLY, CDR2 FYNNEI. There are 14 residues in the CDR3. The ends were cut back, 7 bases at V and 0 bases at J, with 13 bases in the middle. CDR3 protein: CASKSAAASYEQYF. CDR3 nucleotide sequence: TGTGCCAGCAAAAGCGCCGCAGCCTCCTACGAGCAGTACTTC.

This clonotype has a count of ten or more. The V gene is TRBV7-2, the J gene TRBJ1-3, with no clear D. Germline V gene data show CDR1 as SGHTA and CDR2 as FQGNSA. CDR3 length: 16 residues. Trimming took off 4 bases at V and 2 bases at J, with 15 bases between the two ends. In DNA form, the CDR3 reads TGTGCCAGCAGCTCGGACGGGCTGATACCTGGAAACACCATATATTTT. As protein: CASSSDGLIPGNTIYF.

This clonotype appeared many times. The rearrangement uses TRBV5-8 and TRBJ2-5, with 10 bases aligning to TRBD1. Trimming at V came to 4 bases and at J to 2 bases, leaving 8 bases not matched to a gene. The CDR3 is made up of 16 amino acids. Per germline, CDR1 SGHTS and CDR2 YDEGEE. For the CDR3, the DNA is TGTGCCAGCAGCACCCGGGACAGGGGAAGGCAAGAGACCCAGTACTTC. This gives the protein CASSTRDRGRQETQYF.